This T cell receptor (beta chain) came from a study of cytomegalovirus exposure and HLA in healthy donors. This clone was picked up one time. Its antigen is currently unknown. This table comes from immunoSEQ multiplex PCR, and its TCRdb copy is limited to in-frame clones, with some not included. The data show hundreds of thousands of clones, with around nine tenths seen just once and 0.92% held by the top ten. Regarding the study as a whole: The CMV antigen specificity of a few CMV-associated chains was confirmed through in vitro analysis. Most TCR sequences were rare, but some public TCRs occurred in many donors.

The CDR3 has 15 amino acids. Germline V CDR1 and CDR2: SNHLY, FYNNEI. The V segment lost 6 bases and the J segment 1 base; nucleotides outside the gene matches: 8. Sample: PBMCs. The origin of this receptor is a woman aged 18 to 35 in good health and CMV-seronegative. The rearrangement links TRBV2 to TRBJ2-5; the match to TRBD2 covers 7 bases. The CDR3 protein is CASSYMSSGQETQYF. Here the CDR3 DNA reads TGTGCCAGCAGCTACATGTCTAGCGGCCAAGAGACCCAGTACTTC.